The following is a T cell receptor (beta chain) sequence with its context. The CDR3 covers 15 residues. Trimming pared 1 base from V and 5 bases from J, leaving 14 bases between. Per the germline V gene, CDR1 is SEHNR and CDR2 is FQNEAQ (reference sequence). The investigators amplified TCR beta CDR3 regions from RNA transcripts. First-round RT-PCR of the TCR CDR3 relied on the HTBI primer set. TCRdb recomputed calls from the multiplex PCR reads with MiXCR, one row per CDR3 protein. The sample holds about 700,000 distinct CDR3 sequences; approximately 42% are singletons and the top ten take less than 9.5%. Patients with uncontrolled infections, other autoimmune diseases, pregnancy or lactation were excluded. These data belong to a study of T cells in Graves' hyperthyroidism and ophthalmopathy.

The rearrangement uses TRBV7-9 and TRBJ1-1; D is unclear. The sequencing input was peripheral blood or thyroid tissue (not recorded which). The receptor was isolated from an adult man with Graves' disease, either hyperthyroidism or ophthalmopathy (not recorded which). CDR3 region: CASSLGVWDNTEAFF. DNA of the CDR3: TGTGCCAGCAGCTTAGGAGTCTGGGATAATACTGAAGCTTTCTTT.